This record covers a single T cell receptor (beta chain). The target antigen is unknown. This sample was taken from a study of CD8 T cells in ankylosing spondylitis. Study-wide results and limits: Matched ankylosing spondylitis synovial fluid reportedly showed significant enrichment of disease-linked clones. Disease-linked clones, CD8+, were relatively rare in peripheral blood. Ankylosing spondylitis blood seemed to carry a telltale TCR beta motif made of under ten highly homologous variants.

Making the TCR beta libraries involved quantitative 5'-RACE with molecular barcodes. From the 5' RACE reads, TCRdb called clonotypes with MiXCR, one entry per CDR3 protein. The sample has 670,000 or so distinct CDR3 sequences; around a fifth are singletons. The CDR3 has 14 amino acids. Germline V gene sequence: CDR1 LGHDT, CDR2 YNNKEL (reference sequence). The V gene lost 0 bases and the J gene lost 7 bases, with 9 bases spanning the gap. The sequencing input was blood, either unsorted or a sorted T cell fraction (not recorded which). The receptor was derived from a male donor with ankylosing spondylitis. The chain has TRBV3-1 and TRBJ2-2, with no clear D. The CDR3 DNA sequence: TGTGCCAGCAGCCAAGAAGGAGTGGTCGGGGAGCTGTTTTTT. Translated: CASSQEGVVGELFF.